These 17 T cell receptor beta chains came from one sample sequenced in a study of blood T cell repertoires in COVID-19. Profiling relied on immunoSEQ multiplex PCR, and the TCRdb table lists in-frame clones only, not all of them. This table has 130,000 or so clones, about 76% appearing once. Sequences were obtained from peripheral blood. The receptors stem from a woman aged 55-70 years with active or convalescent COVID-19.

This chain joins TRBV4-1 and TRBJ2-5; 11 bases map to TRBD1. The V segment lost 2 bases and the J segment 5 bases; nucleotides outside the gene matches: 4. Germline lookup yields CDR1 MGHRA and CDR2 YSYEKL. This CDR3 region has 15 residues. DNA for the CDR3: TGCGCCAGCAGCCAACGGACAGGGGGCGATGAGACCCAGTACTTC. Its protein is CASSQRTGGDETQYF.

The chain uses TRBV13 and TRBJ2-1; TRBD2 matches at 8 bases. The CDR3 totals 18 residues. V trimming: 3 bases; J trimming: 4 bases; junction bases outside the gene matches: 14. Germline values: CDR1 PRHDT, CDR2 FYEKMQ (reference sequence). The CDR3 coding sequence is TGTGCCAGCAGCTTCCGGGGGGGAGACTATTGGGTGTACAATGAGCAGTTCTTC. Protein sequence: CASSFRGGDYWVYNEQFF.

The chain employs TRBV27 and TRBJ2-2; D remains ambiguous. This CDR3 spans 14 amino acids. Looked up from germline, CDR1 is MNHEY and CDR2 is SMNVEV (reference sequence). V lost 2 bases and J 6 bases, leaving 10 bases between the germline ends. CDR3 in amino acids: CASSLTVNPGELFF. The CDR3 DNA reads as TGTGCCAGCAGTTTAACGGTTAACCCCGGGGAGCTGTTTTTT.

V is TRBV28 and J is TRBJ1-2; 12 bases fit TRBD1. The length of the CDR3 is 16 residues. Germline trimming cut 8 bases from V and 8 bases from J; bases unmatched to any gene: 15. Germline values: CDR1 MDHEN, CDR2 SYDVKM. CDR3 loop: CASYRAFGTGGSGYTF. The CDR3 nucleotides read TGTGCCAGCTATCGTGCGTTTGGGACAGGGGGCTCGGGCTACACCTTC.

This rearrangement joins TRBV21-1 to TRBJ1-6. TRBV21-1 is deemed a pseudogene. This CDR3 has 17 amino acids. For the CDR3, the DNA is TGTGCCAGCAGCAAAGGGAGCCATAAAAAGGAGGATTCACCCCTCCACTTT. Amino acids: CASSKGSHKKEDSPLHF.

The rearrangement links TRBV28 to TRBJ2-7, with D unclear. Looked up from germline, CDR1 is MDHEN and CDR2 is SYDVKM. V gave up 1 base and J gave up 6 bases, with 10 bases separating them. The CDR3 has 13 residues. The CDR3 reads CASSLYRPGEQYF. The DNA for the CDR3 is TGTGCCAGCAGTTTATACCGACCGGGCGAGCAGTACTTC.

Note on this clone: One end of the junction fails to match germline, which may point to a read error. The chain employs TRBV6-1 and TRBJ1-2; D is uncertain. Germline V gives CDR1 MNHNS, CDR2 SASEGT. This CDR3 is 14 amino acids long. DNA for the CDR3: TGTGCCAGCACTGAAAGGACGGACTACTATGGCTACACCTTC. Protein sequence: CASTERTDYYGYTF.

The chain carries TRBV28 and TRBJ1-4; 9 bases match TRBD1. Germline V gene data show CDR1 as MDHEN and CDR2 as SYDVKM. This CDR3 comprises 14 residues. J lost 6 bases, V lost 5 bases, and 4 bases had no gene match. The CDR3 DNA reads TGTGCCAGCAGTCAGACAGGGGGAGATGAAAAACTGTTTTTT. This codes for CASSQTGGDEKLFF.

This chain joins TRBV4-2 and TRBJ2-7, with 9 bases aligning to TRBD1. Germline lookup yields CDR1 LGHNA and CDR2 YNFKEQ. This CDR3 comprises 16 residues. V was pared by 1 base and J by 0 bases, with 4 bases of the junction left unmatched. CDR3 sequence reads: CASSQVGTGSSYEQYF. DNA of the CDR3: TGTGCCAGCAGCCAAGTCGGGACAGGGAGCTCCTACGAGCAGTACTTC.

The CDR3: CASAREWTGYNSGNTIYF. The DNA for the CDR3 is TGTGCCAGCGCGCGTGAATGGACAGGGTATAACTCTGGAAACACCATATATTTT. This chain connects TRBV2 to TRBJ1-3, with 8 bases fitting TRBD1. The germline V gene encodes CDR1 SNHLY and CDR2 FYNNEI. V was pared by 8 bases and J by 0 bases, with 15 bases of the junction left unmatched. This CDR3 has 18 amino acids.

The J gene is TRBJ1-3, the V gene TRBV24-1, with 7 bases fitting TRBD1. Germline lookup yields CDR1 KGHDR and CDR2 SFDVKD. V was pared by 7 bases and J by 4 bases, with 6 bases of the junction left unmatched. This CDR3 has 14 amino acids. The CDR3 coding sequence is TGTGCCACCAGCGACGGGACAGCCGGAAACACCATATATTTT. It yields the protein CATSDGTAGNTIYF.

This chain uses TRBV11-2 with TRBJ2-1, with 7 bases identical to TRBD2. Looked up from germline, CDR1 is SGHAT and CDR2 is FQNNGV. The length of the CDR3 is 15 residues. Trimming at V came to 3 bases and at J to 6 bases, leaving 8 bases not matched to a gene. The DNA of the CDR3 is TGTGCCAGCAGCTTTACGACTAGCTCCGTCAATGAGCAGTTCTTC. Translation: CASSFTTSSVNEQFF.

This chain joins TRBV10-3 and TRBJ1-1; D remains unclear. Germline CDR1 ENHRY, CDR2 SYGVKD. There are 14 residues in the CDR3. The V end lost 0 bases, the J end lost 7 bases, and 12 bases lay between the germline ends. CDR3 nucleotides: TGTGCCATCAGTGAGTCAGGCGGGCCCAATGAAGCTTTCTTT. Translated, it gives CAISESGGPNEAFF.

The CDR3 DNA reads TGTGCCAGCAGTAGACTAGCGGGGCGGATAGATACGCAGTATTTT. Encoded protein: CASSRLAGRIDTQYF. The chain recombines TRBV2 with TRBJ2-3, with 11 bases fitting TRBD2. The junction had 6 bases not matched to a gene; V was cut back by 5 bases and J by 5 bases. Germline CDR1 SNHLY, CDR2 FYNNEI. CDR3 length: 15 amino acids.

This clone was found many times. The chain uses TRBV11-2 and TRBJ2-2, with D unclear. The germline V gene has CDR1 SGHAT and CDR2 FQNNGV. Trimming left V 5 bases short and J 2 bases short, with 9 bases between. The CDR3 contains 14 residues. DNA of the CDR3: TGTGCCAGCAGCCCTAACGTAAACACCGGGGAGCTGTTTTTT. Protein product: CASSPNVNTGELFF.

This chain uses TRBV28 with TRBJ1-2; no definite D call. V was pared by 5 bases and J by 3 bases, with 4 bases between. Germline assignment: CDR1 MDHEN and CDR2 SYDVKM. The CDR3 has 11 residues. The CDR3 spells CASSPDYGYTF. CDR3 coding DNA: TGTGCCAGCAGTCCAGACTATGGCTACACCTTC.

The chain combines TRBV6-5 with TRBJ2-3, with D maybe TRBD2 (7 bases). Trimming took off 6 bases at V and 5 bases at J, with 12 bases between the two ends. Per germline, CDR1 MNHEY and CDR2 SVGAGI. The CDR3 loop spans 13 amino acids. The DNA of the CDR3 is TGTGCCAGCAGACCCGGGGGGCAAGATACGCAGTATTTT. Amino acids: CASRPGGQDTQYF.